The present T cell receptor (beta chain) was sequenced within a study of cytomegalovirus exposure and HLA in healthy donors. Whole-study findings and limits: For TCR beta chains, V- and J-gene trimming was later linked to a missense DCLRE1C variant. TCR association rates varied by HLA locus in a later analysis, with DRB1 highest and HLA-C lowest.

PCR was performed using 60 Vbeta and 13 Jbeta primers. In the study's own analysis: Around 9.9 million shared chains were among the roughly 78 million unique TCR beta chains that a later analysis counted. Method: immunoSEQ multiplex PCR; TCRdb's copy keeps in-frame clones and lacks some. V, J and clone size are taken as reported in that table, and D and trimming were inferred from the DNA itself. The data show 95,000 to 150,000 clones, about 80% seen once. CDR1 and CDR2 from the germline V gene are ENHRY and SYGVKD. The V and J ends lost 4 bases and 4 bases respectively, with 7 bases between them. There are 13 residues in the CDR3. Of note for this clone: The target antigen is unknown.

While unrecorded immune exposures were likely, the donors were nominally healthy when sampled. The rearrangement joins TRBV10-3 to TRBJ1-4, with D hard to call. Material for sequencing was PBMCs. This TCR was recovered from a woman in her fifties or sixties in good health and CMV-seronegative. The CDR3 here is CAISGTDNEKLFF. DNA of the CDR3: TGTGCCATCAGTGGAACAGATAATGAAAAACTGTTTTTT.